What follows is one T cell receptor (beta chain) and its context. The data stem from a study of cytotoxic CD8 clonotypes in ibrutinib-treated CLL. Trimming took 5 bases from V and 6 from J, leaving 14 bases between them. The CDR3 is made up of 14 amino acids. CDR1 is MDHEN and CDR2 is SYDVKM in the germline V gene. The method was immunoSEQ multiplex PCR; TCRdb's version includes in-frame clones alone and lacks a portion of them. Among some 130,000 clones, roughly three quarters were seen once, and the ten largest hold 4.5% to 6.5%. The V and J genes are TRBV28 and TRBJ2-1; D is possibly TRBD1 (6 bases). This TCR derives from a human donor with chronic lymphocytic leukemia. Here the sequenced sample was PBMCs, taken after 24 months of ibrutinib treatment. The CDR3 DNA reads TGTGCCAGCAGTCCCTTGAGGGACACCAATGAGCAGTTCTTC. It specifies CASSPLRDTNEQFF. Drawing the rest from reference TRBV28 and TRBJ2-1, the complete variable domain is DVKVTQSSRYLVKRTGEKVFLECVQDMDHENMFWYRQDPGLGLRLIYFSYDVKMKEKGDIPEGYSVSREKKERFSLILESASTNQTSMYLCASSPLRDTNEQFFGPGTRLTVL.